A selection of T cell receptor beta chains follows, all from one sample in a study of neurological immune-mediated disorders. Each CDR3 protein is one row after TCRdb ran MiXCR on the 5' RACE reads. The repertoire holds over 55,000 distinct CDR3 sequences, with about 10% as singletons. Input material: PBMCs. Source of these receptors: a male donor with HTLV-1-associated myelopathy (HAM/TSP). Both conserved end residues are part of each CDR3. D genes are given only for firm matches. The listing skips clone size in some rows; elsewhere it reads once, few, many or a size class.

clone size: many; J gene: TRBJ1-1; D gene: .; V gene: TRBV7-3; CDR3 DNA: TGTGCCAGCAGCTCAACAGGACAAGAGAACACTGAAGCTTTCTTT; CDR3 protein: CASSSTGQENTEAFF
clone size: many; J gene: TRBJ2-5; D gene: .; V gene: TRBV12-3/TRBV12-4; CDR3 DNA: TGTGCCAGCGCGCTTTGGACAGACCAAGAGACCCAGTACTTC; CDR3 protein: CASALWTDQETQYF
clone size: many; J gene: TRBJ1-5; D gene: TRBD1; V gene: TRBV9; CDR3 DNA: TGTGCCAGCAGCGTAGACGGGGGAACAGGGGAGGTTGGCAATCAGCCCCAGCATTTT; CDR3 protein: CASSVDGGTGEVGNQPQHF
clone size: few; J gene: TRBJ2-7; D gene: .; V gene: TRBV5-1; CDR3 DNA: TGCGCCAGCAGCTTGGGGGGCCGGGGGGCGTTCTACGAGCAGTACTTC; CDR3 protein: CASSLGGRGAFYEQYF
clone size: many; J gene: TRBJ1-2; D gene: .; V gene: TRBV10-3; CDR3 DNA: TGTGCCATCAGTGACCCACCCAACTATGGCTACACCTTC; CDR3 protein: CAISDPPNYGYTF
clone size: many; J gene: TRBJ2-5; D gene: .; V gene: TRBV10-3; CDR3 DNA: TGTGCCATAAATAAACAGGCCCAAGAGACCCAGTACTTC; CDR3 protein: CAINKQAQETQYF
clone size: many; J gene: TRBJ1-1; D gene: TRBD1; V gene: TRBV20-1; CDR3 DNA: TGCAGTGCTAGAGATCGAACAGGGGGACATGAAGCTTTCTTT; CDR3 protein: CSARDRTGGHEAFF
clone size: many; J gene: TRBJ1-1; D gene: .; V gene: TRBV7-2; CDR3 DNA: TGTGCCAGCAGCTTAAATCAGGAAACTGAAGCTTTCTTT; CDR3 protein: CASSLNQETEAFF
clone size: many; J gene: TRBJ2-3; D gene: TRBD2; V gene: TRBV7-3; CDR3 DNA: TGTGCCAGCAGCCAAGCGGGGGGGCTGGGAGATACGCAGTATTTT; CDR3 protein: CASSQAGGLGDTQYF
clone size: many; J gene: TRBJ2-4; D gene: TRBD1; V gene: TRBV7-2; CDR3 DNA: TGTGCCAGCAGCTTGGACAGGGGGCAGGACATTCAGTACTTC; CDR3 protein: CASSLDRGQDIQYF
clone size: few; J gene: TRBJ1-5; D gene: .; V gene: TRBV7-9; CDR3 DNA: TGTGCCAGCAGCTTAGGACAGCCTAATCAGCCCCAGCATTTT; CDR3 protein: CASSLGQPNQPQHF
clone size: many; J gene: TRBJ2-7; D gene: TRBD1; V gene: TRBV20-1; CDR3 DNA: TGCAGTGCCCCCGGGACAGGGGGCTACGAGCAGTACTTC; CDR3 protein: CSAPGTGGYEQYF
clone size: many; J gene: TRBJ1-2; D gene: .; V gene: TRBV20-1; CDR3 DNA: TGCAGTGCTAGCGATTCGGGGAGCAATGGCTACACCTTC; CDR3 protein: CSASDSGSNGYTF
clone size: .; J gene: TRBJ1-1; D gene: .; V gene: TRBV29-1; CDR3 DNA: TGCAGCGTCGAGGGGTGGGCAGGCAAGAACACTGAAGCTTTCTTT; CDR3 protein: CSVEGWAGKNTEAFF
clone size: many; J gene: TRBJ1-1; D gene: .; V gene: TRBV5-1; CDR3 DNA: TGCGCCAGCAGCTTGGTTGGGACTGCGAACACTGAAGCTTTCTTT; CDR3 protein: CASSLVGTANTEAFF
clone size: many; J gene: TRBJ2-1; D gene: TRBD1; V gene: TRBV4-1; CDR3 DNA: TGCGCCACCTCTCAGGGGGAGAGCTCCTACAATGAGCAGTTCTTC; CDR3 protein: CATSQGESSYNEQFF
clone size: few; J gene: TRBJ2-5; D gene: TRBD2; V gene: TRBV29-1; CDR3 DNA: TGCAGCGTTGAAGTAGCGGGGGGGGGGACCCAGTACTTC; CDR3 protein: CSVEVAGGGTQYF
clone size: many; J gene: TRBJ1-1; D gene: .; V gene: TRBV5-1; CDR3 DNA: TGCGCCAGCAGCTTGTCAGGGGCCTTGAACACTGAAGCTTTCTTT; CDR3 protein: CASSLSGALNTEAFF
clone size: many; J gene: TRBJ1-1; D gene: .; V gene: TRBV20-1; CDR3 DNA: TGCAGTGCTAGAGACCGCACGAAGAACACTGAAGCTTTCTTT; CDR3 protein: CSARDRTKNTEAFF
clone size: many; J gene: TRBJ1-5; D gene: TRBD1; V gene: TRBV28; CDR3 DNA: TGTGCCAGCAGTTTACTCCTCCTCCCTTCTGGGACAGAAAGCAATCAGCCCCAGCATTTT; CDR3 protein: CASSLLLLPSGTESNQPQHF